The 6 T cell receptor beta chains reported below all come from one sample, sequenced in a study of blood T cell repertoires in COVID-19. TCRdb's table, derived via immunoSEQ multiplex PCR, lists solely in-frame clones and lacks some. Of about 98,000 clones listed, approximately 84% are singletons. Sequencing used peripheral blood. Receptors originate from an elderly woman with acute or convalescent COVID-19.

The chain employs TRBV30 and TRBJ2-1; a possible D gene is TRBD1 (5 bases). Germline assignment: CDR1 GTSNPN and CDR2 SVGIG (reference sequence). Trimming removed 8 bases at V and 3 bases at J, with 11 bases between. The CDR3 totals 12 residues. This CDR3 is CAVQVNYNEQFF. CDR3 DNA: TGTGCCGTACAGGTGAACTACAATGAGCAGTTCTTC.

The chain has TRBV11-2 and TRBJ1-1; 7 bases are shared with TRBD1. With V trimmed by 5 bases and J by 10 bases, 13 bases remained unmatched. This CDR3 is 14 amino acids long. Germline values: CDR1 SGHAT, CDR2 FQNNGV. The CDR3 coding sequence is TGTGCCAGCAGCGAAAGGGCAGGGGGTGGGGCAGCTTTCTTT. It translates to CASSERAGGGAAFF.

This clone has only one observation. The chain joins TRBV7-9 to TRBJ1-5, with 8 bases fitting TRBD1. The CDR3 runs 15 residues. Germline V gene data show CDR1 as SEHNR and CDR2 as FQNEAQ (reference sequence). The V segment lost 5 bases and the J segment 6 bases; nucleotides outside the gene matches: 9. CDR3 protein: CASSPTGQGGQPQHF. Written as DNA, the CDR3 is TGTGCCAGCAGCCCTACCGGACAGGGTGGTCAGCCCCAGCATTTT.

V gene TRBV11-2 combines with J gene TRBJ2-2; 8 bases agree with TRBD1. Per the germline V gene, CDR1 is SGHAT and CDR2 is FQNNGV. Unmatched junction bases numbered 10, after V lost 5 bases and J lost 5 bases. CDR3 length: 16 amino acids. In DNA, the CDR3 is TGTGCCAGCAGCCTCCGACAGGGGCGGTTGACCGGGGAGCTGTTTTTT. Translation: CASSLRQGRLTGELFF.

The CDR3, as DNA: TGCGCCAGCAGAGGGGGCGAAGGTGAAAAACTGTTTTTT. The encoded protein is CASRGGEGEKLFF. The chain combines TRBV10-2 with TRBJ1-4, with 7 bases that match TRBD1. The V segment lost 6 bases and the J segment 7 bases; nucleotides outside the gene matches: 5. Germline CDR1 WSHSY, CDR2 SAAADI. CDR3 size: 13 residues.

In its sample, this clone was seen many times. The chain is built from TRBV28 and TRBJ1-5; D perhaps matches TRBD1 (5 bases). V was shortened by 7 bases and J by 11 bases, with 15 bases between the two germline ends. This CDR3 comprises 12 residues. Germline V gene lookup returns CDR1 MDHEN and CDR2 SYDVKM. The CDR3 DNA sequence: TGTGCCAGCACCCCTCAAAGGGGCTCCCAGCATTTT. It translates to CASTPQRGSQHF.